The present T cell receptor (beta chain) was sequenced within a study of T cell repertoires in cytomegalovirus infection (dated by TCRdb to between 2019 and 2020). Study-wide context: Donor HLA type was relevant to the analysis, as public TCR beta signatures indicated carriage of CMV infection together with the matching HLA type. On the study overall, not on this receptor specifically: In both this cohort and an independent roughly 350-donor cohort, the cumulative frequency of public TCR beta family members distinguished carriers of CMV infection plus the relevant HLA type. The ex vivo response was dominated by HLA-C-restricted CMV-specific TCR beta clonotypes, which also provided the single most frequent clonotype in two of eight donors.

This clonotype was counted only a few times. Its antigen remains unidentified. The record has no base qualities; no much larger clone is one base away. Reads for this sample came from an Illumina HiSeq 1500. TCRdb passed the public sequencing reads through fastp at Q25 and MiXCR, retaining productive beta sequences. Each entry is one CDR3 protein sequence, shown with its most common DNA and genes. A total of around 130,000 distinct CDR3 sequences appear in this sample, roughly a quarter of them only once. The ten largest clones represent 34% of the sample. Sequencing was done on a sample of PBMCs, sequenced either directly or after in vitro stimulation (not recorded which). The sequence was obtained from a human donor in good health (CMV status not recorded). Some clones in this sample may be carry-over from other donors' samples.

The CDR3 loop reads CASSQDSLSSYNEQFF. The base sequence is TGTGCCAGCAGTCAAGACTCGTTAAGCTCCTACAATGAGCAGTTCTTC. The rearranged segments are TRBV6-5 and TRBJ2-1, with an unclear D gene assignment. Including the terminal cysteine and phenylalanine, the CDR3 comprises 16 residues. The entry retains the CDR3 DNA only, 48 bases that are in frame from base 1. Looking up the germline V gene yields CDR1 MNHEY and CDR2 SVGAGI. The junction carries 14 bases between V and J, which are trimmed by 5 bases and 0 bases respectively.